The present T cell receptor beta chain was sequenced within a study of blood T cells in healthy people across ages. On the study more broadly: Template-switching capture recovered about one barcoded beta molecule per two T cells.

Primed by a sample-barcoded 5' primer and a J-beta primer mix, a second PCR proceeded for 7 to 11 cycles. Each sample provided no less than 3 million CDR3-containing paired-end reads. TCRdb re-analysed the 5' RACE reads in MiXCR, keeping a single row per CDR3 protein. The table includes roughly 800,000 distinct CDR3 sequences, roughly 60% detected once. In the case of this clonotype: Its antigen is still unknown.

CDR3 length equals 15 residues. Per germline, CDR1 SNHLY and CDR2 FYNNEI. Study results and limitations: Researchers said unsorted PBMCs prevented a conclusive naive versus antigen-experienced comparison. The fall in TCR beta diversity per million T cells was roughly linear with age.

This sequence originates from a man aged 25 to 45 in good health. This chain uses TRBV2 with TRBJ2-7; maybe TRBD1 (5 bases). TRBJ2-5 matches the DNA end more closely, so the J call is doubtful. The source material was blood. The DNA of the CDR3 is TGTGCCAGCAGTGATAATGAACCCCCAGGGGAGACCCAGTACTTC. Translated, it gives CASSDNEPPGETQYF.